Below, 11 T cell receptor beta chains from the same sample are listed, as sequenced in a study of early T cells in non-severe SARS-CoV-2 infection. Each CDR3 protein is one row after TCRdb ran MiXCR on the 5' RACE reads. The sample has about 44,000 distinct CDR3 sequences, over 5% seen once. Sequencing input: whole blood. These receptors originate from an adult who was a healthcare worker with PCR-confirmed SARS-CoV-2 infection or an uninfected control (not recorded which).

This clonotype turned up a few times. The genes are TRBV30 and TRBJ1-2, with D perhaps matching TRBD1 (6 bases). Trimming took 0 bases from V and 4 from J, leaving 18 bases between them. This CDR3 contains 16 residues. The germline CDR1 and CDR2 sequences are GTSNPN and SVGIG (reference sequence). The CDR3 DNA follows: TGTGCCTGGAGTGTCACTGGTCGGGGGCGCACCTATGGCTACACCTTC. Translated: CAWSVTGRGRTYGYTF.

This clonotype was recorded many times. The chain uses TRBV5-1 and TRBJ1-1; no reliable D call. The germline V gene encodes CDR1 SGHRS and CDR2 YFSETQ. Trimming took off 6 bases at V and 0 bases at J, with 12 bases between the two ends. CDR3 length equals 14 residues. The CDR3 region has the DNA TGCGCCAGCAACCAGACCCCTATGAACACTGAAGCTTTCTTT. Translation: CASNQTPMNTEAFF.

V is TRBV10-3 and J is TRBJ1-1; possibly TRBD1 for D (5 bases). The V gene's germline CDR1 is ENHRY and CDR2 SYGVKD. CDR3 length equals 14 residues. V lost 4 bases and J 1 base, leaving 10 bases between the germline ends. In nucleotides, the CDR3 is TGTGCCATCAGTGCAGGGCTGGGGAACACTGAAGCTTTCTTT. Encoded protein: CAISAGLGNTEAFF.

This clonotype was found many times. This sequence joins TRBV30 and TRBJ2-6, with TRBD1 identical over 10 bases. Trimming took 3 bases from V and 1 from J; bases not matched to a gene: 6. The CDR3 is 17 residues long. The germline gives CDR1 GTSNPN, CDR2 SVGIG (reference sequence). The CDR3 sequence is CAWRPGQGRSGANVLTF. The CDR3 DNA follows: TGTGCCTGGAGGCCGGGACAGGGGAGGTCTGGGGCCAACGTCCTGACTTTC.

This clonotype was recorded at least ten times. This chain joins TRBV10-3 and TRBJ2-1; possible D gene TRBD2, 6 bases. CDR1 ENHRY and CDR2 SYGVKD come from the germline V gene. The CDR3 totals 13 residues. Deletions cut 10 bases from V and 8 bases from J, with 18 bases between. CDR3 bases: TGTGCCAATTCCGTGGGGGGTAGGGATGAGCAGTTCTTC. Residues: CANSVGGRDEQFF.

This clonotype turned up a few times. The chain is built from TRBV5-1 and TRBJ2-2; D is perhaps TRBD2 (6 bases). V was shortened by 0 bases and J by 6 bases, with 12 bases between the two germline ends. Germline V gives CDR1 SGHRS, CDR2 YFSETQ. The CDR3 covers 15 residues. CDR3 sequence (DNA): TGCGCCAGCAGCTTGGCCCGAAGCGGGCCCGGGGAGCTGTTTTTT. Its protein is CASSLARSGPGELFF. The whole variable domain, filled in from reference TRBV5-1 and TRBJ2-2, reads KAGVTQTPRYLIKTRGQQVTLSCSPISGHRSVSWYQQTPGQGLQFLFEYFSETQRNKGNFPGRFSGRQFSNSRSEMNVSTLELGDSALYLCASSLARSGPGELFFGEGSRLTVL.

This clonotype was counted many times. The chain employs TRBV12-3 or TRBV12-4 and TRBJ1-1; tentatively, D is TRBD1 (6 bases). The CDR3 sequence is 16 residues long. Trimming cost V 4 bases and J 5 bases, with 20 bases left between them. This CDR3 reads CASSSLRTARGTEAFF. In nucleotides, the CDR3 is TGTGCCAGCAGTTCTCTGCGGACAGCCCGGGGGACTGAAGCTTTCTTT.

In its sample, this clonotype was seen many times. The chain recombines TRBV7-9 with TRBJ1-2; D unresolved. The length of the CDR3 is 11 residues. V shed 2 bases and J shed 5 bases, with 3 bases lying between them. Germline CDR1 is SEHNR and CDR2 is FQNEAQ (reference sequence). CDR3 sequence reads: CASSLYYGYTF. The CDR3 coding sequence is TGTGCCAGCAGCTTATATTATGGCTACACCTTC.

In this sample, this clonotype turned up many times. The chain links TRBV3-1 to TRBJ1-2; D is possibly TRBD1 (6 bases). Germline V gene lookup returns CDR1 LGHDT and CDR2 YNNKEL (reference sequence). Trimming removed 2 bases at V and 5 bases at J, with 15 bases between. The CDR3 spans 15 residues. The CDR3 here is CASSQRGGSSYGYTF. CDR3 sequence (DNA): TGTGCCAGCAGCCAAAGGGGGGGATCCTCTTATGGCTACACCTTC.

This clonotype was seen a few times. The rearrangement joins TRBV3-1 to TRBJ1-1; D unclear. The CDR3 runs 13 residues. Germline V gene sequence: CDR1 LGHDT, CDR2 YNNKEL (reference sequence). Trimming took off 4 bases at V and 5 bases at J, with 11 bases between the two ends. The CDR3 DNA reads TGTGCCAGCAGCCCGGGCAGTCAAACTGAAGCTTTCTTT. Translated, it gives CASSPGSQTEAFF.

This clonotype was detected ten times or more. The chain is built from TRBV5-1 and TRBJ2-3; 11 positions match TRBD1. The CDR3 spans 14 residues. Unmatched junction bases numbered 3, after V lost 5 bases and J lost 4 bases. Germline CDR1 and CDR2: SGHRS and YFSETQ. CDR3 DNA: TGCGCCAGCAGACCGGGACAGGGGGCAGATACGCAGTATTTT. This translates into CASRPGQGADTQYF.